This T cell receptor beta chain was recovered during a study of regulatory T cells in long-lasting Graves disease (dated by TCRdb to the early 2020s). As for the study more broadly: Persistent Graves' disease was defined as persistently positive TSH receptor autoantibodies together with antithyroid drug treatment for over 5 years. The study was registered as a clinical trial and conducted in China. Persistent Graves' disease patients were compared with newly diagnosed Graves' disease patients by peripheral blood TCR sequencing and RNA sequencing. A total of around 35 samples underwent TCR sequencing, from 13 patients with persistent Graves' disease and around 20 patients with newly diagnosed Graves' disease. On average, persistent Graves' disease patients in the clinical cohort had been on antithyroid drugs for around ten years.

The meaning of the sample's time point label: persistent/refractory GD, antithyroid drugs over 5 years with positive TRAb. For both TCR sequencing and RNA sequencing, RNA was extracted from PBMCs in TRIzol. The diagnosis of Graves' disease followed American Thyroid Association guidelines. Recruitment of patients was carried out at an endocrinology department in Xi'an, China. Each patient gave approximately 9.7 milliliters of peripheral blood, collected in an EDTA anticoagulant tube. PBMCs were isolated by Ficoll Paque Plus density gradient separation without further T cell sorting. An Agilent 2100 Bioanalyzer and agarose gel were used to assess RNA quality, and a NanoDrop 2000 was used to measure RNA concentration. The investigation overall reported the following: A larger number of public clonotypes was shared among persistent patients (2,741) than among newly diagnosed patients (around 970). The authors noted that the small sample size was a limitation that may lower accuracy. Because the primary lesion, thyroid tissue, could not be accessed, the study looked at peripheral blood alone. Sequencing and analysis were restricted to the TCR beta chain. Lower TCR Shannon entropy and fewer highly expanded clones were observed in persistent Graves' disease patients than in newly diagnosed patients, which suggested clonal expansion.

Libraries were built with multiplex PCR. For sequencing, an Illumina HiSeq 4000 was employed. To build TCR beta libraries, CDR3 regions were amplified by Arm-PCR using iRepertoire HTBI primers. PCR products were gel purified before sequencing. In the original analysis: Across samples, about 63 TRBV and roughly 15 TRBJ segments were identified and used for gene usage analysis of CDR3 amino acid clonotypes. COPE and FqMerger were used to merge the filtered high-quality paired reads into contigs. Contigs were aligned with BLAST to IMGT TRBV, TRBD and TRBJ reference genes, and CDR3 was defined per IMGT. Clonotypes above 0.1% frequency were classified as highly expanded clones. Shannon entropy served as the measure of repertoire diversity, while the Gini coefficient captured V-J evenness. Public clonotypes were defined as clonotypes shared by more than one individual. The public reads were reprocessed in TCRdb via fastp at Q25 and MiXCR, keeping in-frame beta chains. Identical CDR3 proteins give one entry, which carries the most common genes and DNA. Here the V and J calls rest on TCRdb's processing, not on the authors' analysis. In all, the sample holds approximately 400,000 distinct CDR3 sequences, and about a quarter of those were seen once. Roughly 28% of the sample is in the top ten clones.

Notes on this clonotype: Its recognized antigen is unknown. Qualities for individual bases were not recorded, and no much larger clone is one base off.

This sample comprised peripheral blood mononuclear cells (PBMCs), obtained when the disease was refractory, from a patient treated with antithyroid drugs. The receptor's source is a female donor with Graves disease.

The DNA sequence is TGTGCCAGCAGTTACTCGGGGACGGAGGCCTACGAGCAGTACTTC. This gives the protein CASSYSGTEAYEQYF. The rearranged chain carries TRBV6-2 or TRBV6-3 and TRBJ2-7, with the D call perhaps TRBD1 or TRBD2, as 5 bases match in each case. CDR1 and CDR2 are read off the germline V gene as MNHEY and SVGEGT. A distance of 11 bases separates the germline ends of V and J, which lose 0 bases and 2 bases respectively. There are 15 amino acids in the CDR3, from cysteine to phenylalanine inclusive. CDR3 DNA only is kept here, 45 bases in frame from base 1.